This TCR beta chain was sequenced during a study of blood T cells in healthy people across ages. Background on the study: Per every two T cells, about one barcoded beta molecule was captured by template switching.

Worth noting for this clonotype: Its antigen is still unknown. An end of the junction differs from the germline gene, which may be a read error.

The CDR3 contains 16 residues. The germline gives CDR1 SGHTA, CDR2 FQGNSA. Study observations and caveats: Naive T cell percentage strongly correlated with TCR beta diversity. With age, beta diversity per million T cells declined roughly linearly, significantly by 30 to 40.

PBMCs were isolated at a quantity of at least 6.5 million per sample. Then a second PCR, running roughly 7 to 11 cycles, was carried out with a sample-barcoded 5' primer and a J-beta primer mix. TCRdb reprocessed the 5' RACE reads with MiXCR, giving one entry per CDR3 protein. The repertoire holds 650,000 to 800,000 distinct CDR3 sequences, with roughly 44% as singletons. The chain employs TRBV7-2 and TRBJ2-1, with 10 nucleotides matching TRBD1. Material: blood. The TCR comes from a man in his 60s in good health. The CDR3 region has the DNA TGTGACAGCAGCGACCCGGGACAGGGGTCCTACAATGAGCAGTTCTTC. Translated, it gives CDSSDPGQGSYNEQFF. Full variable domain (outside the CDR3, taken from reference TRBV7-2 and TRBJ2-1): GAGVSQSPSNKVTEKGKDVELRCDPISGHTALYWYRQSLGQGLEFLIYFQGNSAPDKSGLPSDRFSAERTGGSVSTLTIQRTQQEDSAVYLCDSSDPGQGSYNEQFFGPGTRLTVL.